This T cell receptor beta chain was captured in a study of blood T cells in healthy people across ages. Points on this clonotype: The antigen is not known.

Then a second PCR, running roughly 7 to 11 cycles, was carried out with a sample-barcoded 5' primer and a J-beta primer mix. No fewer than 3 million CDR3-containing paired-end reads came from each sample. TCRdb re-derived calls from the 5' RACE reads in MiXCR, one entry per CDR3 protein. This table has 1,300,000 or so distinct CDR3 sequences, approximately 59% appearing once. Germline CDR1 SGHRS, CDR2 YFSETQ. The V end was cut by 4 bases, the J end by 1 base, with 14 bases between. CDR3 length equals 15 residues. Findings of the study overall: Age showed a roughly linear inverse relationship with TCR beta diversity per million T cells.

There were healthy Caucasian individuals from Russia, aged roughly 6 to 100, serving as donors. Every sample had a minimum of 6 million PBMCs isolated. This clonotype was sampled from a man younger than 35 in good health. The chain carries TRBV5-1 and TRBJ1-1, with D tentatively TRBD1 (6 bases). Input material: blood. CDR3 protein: CASSTKQGRNTEAFF. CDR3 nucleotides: TGCGCCAGCAGCACCAAACAGGGTAGGAACACTGAAGCTTTCTTT.